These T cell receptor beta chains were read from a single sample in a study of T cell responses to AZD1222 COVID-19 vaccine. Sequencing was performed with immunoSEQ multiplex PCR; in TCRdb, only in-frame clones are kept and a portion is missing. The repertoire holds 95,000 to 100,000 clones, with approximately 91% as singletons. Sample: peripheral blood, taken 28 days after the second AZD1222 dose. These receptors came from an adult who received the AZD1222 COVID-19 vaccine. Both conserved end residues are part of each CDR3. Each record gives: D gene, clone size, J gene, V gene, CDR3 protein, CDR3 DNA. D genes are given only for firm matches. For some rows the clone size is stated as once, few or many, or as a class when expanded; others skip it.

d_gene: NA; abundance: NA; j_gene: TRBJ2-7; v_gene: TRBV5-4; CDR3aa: CASSPQEGSYEQYF; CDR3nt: TGTGCCAGCAGCCCTCAAGAGGGATCCTACGAGCAGTACTTC
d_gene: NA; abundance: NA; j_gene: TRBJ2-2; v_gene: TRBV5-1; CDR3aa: CASSPPVPNPNTGELFF; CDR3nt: TGCGCCAGCAGTCCCCCGGTCCCAAACCCGAACACCGGGGAGCTGTTTTTT
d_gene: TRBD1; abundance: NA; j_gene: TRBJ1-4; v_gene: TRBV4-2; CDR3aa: CASSQAQGREKLFF; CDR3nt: TGTGCCAGCAGCCAGGCACAGGGGAGGGAAAAACTGTTTTTT
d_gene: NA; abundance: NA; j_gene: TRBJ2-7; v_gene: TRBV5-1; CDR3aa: CASSLERTEQYF; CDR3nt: TGCGCCAGCAGCTTGGAAAGGACCGAGCAGTACTTC
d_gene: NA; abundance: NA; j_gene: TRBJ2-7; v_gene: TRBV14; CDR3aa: CASSQSYEQYF; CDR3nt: TGTGCCAGCAGCCAATCCTACGAGCAGTACTTC
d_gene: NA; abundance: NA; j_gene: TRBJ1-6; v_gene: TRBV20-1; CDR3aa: CSASGGGSGVSYNSPLHF; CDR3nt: TGCAGTGCTAGTGGAGGCGGGTCCGGGGTTTCCTATAATTCACCCCTCCACTTT
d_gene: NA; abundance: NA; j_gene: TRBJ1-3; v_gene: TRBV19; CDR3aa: CASSIQTRTGNTIYF; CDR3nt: TGTGCCAGTAGTATCCAGACAAGGACTGGAAACACCATATATTTT
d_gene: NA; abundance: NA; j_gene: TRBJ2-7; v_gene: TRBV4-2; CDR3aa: CASSQGLLYEQYF; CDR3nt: TGTGCCAGCAGCCAAGGACTTCTCTACGAGCAGTACTTC
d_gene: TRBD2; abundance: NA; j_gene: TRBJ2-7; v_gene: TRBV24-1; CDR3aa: CATSDPARVAGEKVGCQAF; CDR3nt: TGTGCCACCAGTGATCCCGCTCGAGTAGCGGGAGAAAAAGTCGGTTGCCAAGCCTTC
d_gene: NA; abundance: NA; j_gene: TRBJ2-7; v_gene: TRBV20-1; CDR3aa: CSASTVSYEQYF; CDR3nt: TGCAGTGCTAGTACAGTTTCCTACGAGCAGTACTTC
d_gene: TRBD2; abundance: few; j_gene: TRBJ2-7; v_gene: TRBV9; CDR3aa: CASSPRASGNSYEQYF; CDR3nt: TGTGCCAGCAGCCCCCGGGCTAGCGGAAACTCCTACGAGCAGTACTTC
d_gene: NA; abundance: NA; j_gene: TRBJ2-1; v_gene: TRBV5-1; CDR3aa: CASSLALARGQGEQFF; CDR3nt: TGCGCCAGCAGCTTGGCCCTAGCGAGAGGTCAGGGGGAGCAGTTCTTC
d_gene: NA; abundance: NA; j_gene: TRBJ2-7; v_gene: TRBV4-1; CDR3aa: CASSQVSGSKGEQYF; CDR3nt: TGCGCCAGCAGCCAGGTCTCGGGGAGTAAAGGCGAGCAGTACTTC
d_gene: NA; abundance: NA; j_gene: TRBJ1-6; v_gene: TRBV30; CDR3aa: CAWSVEGSPLHF; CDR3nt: TGTGCCTGGAGTGTAGAGGGCTCACCCCTCCACTTT
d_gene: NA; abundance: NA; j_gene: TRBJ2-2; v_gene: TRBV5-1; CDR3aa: CASRRDSSTGELFF; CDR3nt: TGCGCCAGCAGGCGGGACAGCTCCACCGGGGAGCTGTTTTTT
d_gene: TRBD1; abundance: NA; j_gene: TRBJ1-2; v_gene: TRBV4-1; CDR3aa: CASSQPEGQEPGPDYGYTF; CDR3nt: TGCGCCAGCAGCCAACCAGAGGGACAGGAGCCTGGACCTGACTATGGCTACACCTTC
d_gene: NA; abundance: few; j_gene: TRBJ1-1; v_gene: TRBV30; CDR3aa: CALERNTEAFF; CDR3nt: TGTGCCTTGGAGCGGAACACTGAAGCTTTCTTT
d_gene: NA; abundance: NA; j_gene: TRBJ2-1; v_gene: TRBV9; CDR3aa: CASSTMTVYNEQFF; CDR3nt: TGTGCCAGCAGTACCATGACAGTATACAATGAGCAGTTCTTC
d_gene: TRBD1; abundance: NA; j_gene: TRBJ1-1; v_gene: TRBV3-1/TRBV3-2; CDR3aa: CASSQTGGNTEAFF; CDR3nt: TGTGCCAGCAGCCAGACAGGGGGGAACACTGAAGCTTTCTTT
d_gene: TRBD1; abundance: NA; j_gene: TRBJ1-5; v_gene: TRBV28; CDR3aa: CASSLRGRGHQPQHF; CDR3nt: TGTGCCAGCAGTTTAAGGGGCAGGGGGCATCAGCCCCAGCATTTT
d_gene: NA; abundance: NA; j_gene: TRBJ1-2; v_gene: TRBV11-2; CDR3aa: CASSLDPGVEHYGYTF; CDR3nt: TGTGCCAGCAGCTTAGACCCAGGGGTCGAACACTATGGCTACACCTTC
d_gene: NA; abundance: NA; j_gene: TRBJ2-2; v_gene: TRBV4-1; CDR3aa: CASSQGPLQRVKTGELFF; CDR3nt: TGCGCCAGCAGCCAAGGCCCGCTACAGCGGGTAAAGACCGGGGAGCTGTTTTTT
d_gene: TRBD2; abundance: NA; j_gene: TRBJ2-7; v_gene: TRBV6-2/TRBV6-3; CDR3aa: CASSKPLAGGPYEQYF; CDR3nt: TGTGCCAGCAGTAAACCTTTAGCGGGAGGGCCGTACGAGCAGTACTTC
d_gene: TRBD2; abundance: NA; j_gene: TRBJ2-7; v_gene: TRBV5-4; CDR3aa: CASTRVGGGYEQYF; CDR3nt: TGTGCAAGCACAAGGGTGGGCGGGGGGTACGAGCAGTACTTC
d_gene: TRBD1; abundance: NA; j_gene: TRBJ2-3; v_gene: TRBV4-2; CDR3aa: CASSQLAAGGATDTQYF; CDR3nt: TGTGCCAGCAGCCAACTCGCAGCAGGGGGCGCCACAGATACGCAGTATTTT
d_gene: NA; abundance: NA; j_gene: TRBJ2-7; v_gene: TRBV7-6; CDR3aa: CASSSPDGTLTYEQYF; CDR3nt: TGTGCCAGCAGCTCCCCAGATGGGACGCTAACCTACGAGCAGTACTTC
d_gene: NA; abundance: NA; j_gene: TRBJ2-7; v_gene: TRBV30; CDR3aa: CAWSKGPIIPYEQYF; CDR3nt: TGTGCCTGGAGTAAGGGACCGATTATTCCCTACGAGCAGTACTTC
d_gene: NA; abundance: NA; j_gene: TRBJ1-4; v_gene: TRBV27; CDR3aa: CASTGLGTNEKLFF; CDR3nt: TGTGCCAGCACAGGGCTCGGTACTAATGAAAAACTGTTTTTT
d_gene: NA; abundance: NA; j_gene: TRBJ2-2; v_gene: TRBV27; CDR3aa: CASSLSSGRKNTGELFF; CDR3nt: TGTGCCAGCAGTTTATCTTCGGGACGTAAGAACACCGGGGAGCTGTTTTTT
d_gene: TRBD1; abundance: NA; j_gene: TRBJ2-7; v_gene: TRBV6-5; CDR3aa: CASRQDRVTYEQYF; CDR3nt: TGTGCCAGCAGGCAGGACAGGGTTACCTACGAGCAGTACTTC
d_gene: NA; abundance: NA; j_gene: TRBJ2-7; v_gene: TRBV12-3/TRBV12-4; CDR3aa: CASSLAVGEQYF; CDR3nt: TGTGCCAGCAGTTTAGCAGTAGGCGAGCAGTACTTC
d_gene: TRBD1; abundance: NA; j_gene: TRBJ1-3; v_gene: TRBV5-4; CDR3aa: CASSATGGFGNTIYF; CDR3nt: TGTGCCAGCAGCGCGACAGGGGGCTTTGGAAACACCATATATTTT
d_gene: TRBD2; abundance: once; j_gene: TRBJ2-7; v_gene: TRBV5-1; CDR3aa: CASSYGLVGEQYF; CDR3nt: TGCGCCAGCAGCTACGGACTAGTCGGCGAGCAGTACTTC
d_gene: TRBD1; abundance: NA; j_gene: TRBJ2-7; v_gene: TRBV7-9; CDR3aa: CASSATGGPYEQYF; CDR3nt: TGTGCCAGCAGCGCTACAGGGGGCCCCTACGAGCAGTACTTC
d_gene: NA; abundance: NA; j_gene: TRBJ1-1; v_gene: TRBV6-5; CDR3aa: CASIRGRGRNTEAFF; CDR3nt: TGTGCCAGCATTCGGGGGCGGGGACGGAACACTGAAGCTTTCTTT
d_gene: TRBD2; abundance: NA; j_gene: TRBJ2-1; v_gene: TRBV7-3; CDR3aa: CASSLYRGSSHNEQFF; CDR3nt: TGTGCCAGCAGCTTATATCGCGGGAGTTCCCACAATGAGCAGTTCTTC
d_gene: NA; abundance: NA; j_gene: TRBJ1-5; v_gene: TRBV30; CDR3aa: CAWSVRGNQPQHF; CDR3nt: TGTGCCTGGAGTGTAAGAGGGAATCAGCCCCAGCATTTT
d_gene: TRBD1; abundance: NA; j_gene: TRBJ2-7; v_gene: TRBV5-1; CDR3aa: CASSLVQGVLYEQYF; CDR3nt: TGCGCCAGCAGCTTGGTACAGGGGGTTCTCTACGAGCAGTACTTC
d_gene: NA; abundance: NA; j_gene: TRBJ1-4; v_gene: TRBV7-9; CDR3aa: CASSSPQTTNEKLFF; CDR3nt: TGTGCCAGCAGCTCCCCCCAAACAACTAATGAAAAACTGTTTTTT
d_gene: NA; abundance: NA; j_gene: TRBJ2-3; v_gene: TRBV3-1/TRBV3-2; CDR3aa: CASSQGPTTDTQYF; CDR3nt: TGTGCCAGCAGCCAAGGCCCTACCACAGATACGCAGTATTTT
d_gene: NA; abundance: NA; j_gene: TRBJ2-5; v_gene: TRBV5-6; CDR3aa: CASSGRDTQETQYF; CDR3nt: TGTGCCAGCAGCGGCCGGGACACTCAAGAGACCCAGTACTTC
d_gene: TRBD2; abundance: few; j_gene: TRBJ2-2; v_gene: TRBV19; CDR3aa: CASSMPRSLLAGEGTGELFF; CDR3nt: TGTGCCAGTAGTATGCCCCGATCGCTTTTAGCGGGAGAAGGCACCGGGGAGCTGTTTTTT
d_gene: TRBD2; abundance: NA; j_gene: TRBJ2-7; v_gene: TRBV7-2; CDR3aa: CASSPWTSGSYEQYF; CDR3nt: TGTGCCAGCAGCCCCTGGACTAGCGGTAGCTACGAGCAGTACTTC
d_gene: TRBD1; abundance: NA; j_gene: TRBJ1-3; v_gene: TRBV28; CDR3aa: CASSLGTGLYTIYF; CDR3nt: TGTGCCAGCAGTTTAGGGACAGGGTTATACACCATATATTTT
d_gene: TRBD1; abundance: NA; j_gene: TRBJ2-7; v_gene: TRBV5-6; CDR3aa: CASSLAGTGVYEQYF; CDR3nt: TGTGCCAGCAGCTTGGCCGGGACAGGGGTCTACGAGCAGTACTTC
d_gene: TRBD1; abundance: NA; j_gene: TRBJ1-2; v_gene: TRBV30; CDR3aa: CAWKATGGANYGYTF; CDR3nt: TGTGCCTGGAAGGCGACAGGGGGTGCCAACTATGGCTACACCTTC
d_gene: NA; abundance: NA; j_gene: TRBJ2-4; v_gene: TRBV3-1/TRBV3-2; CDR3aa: CASSQDHSRLNIQYF; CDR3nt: TGTGCCAGCAGCCAAGATCACAGCCGACTAAACATTCAGTACTTC
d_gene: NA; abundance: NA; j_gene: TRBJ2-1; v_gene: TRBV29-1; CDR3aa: CSVVQHEQFF; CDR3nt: TGCAGCGTTGTTCAGCATGAGCAGTTCTTC
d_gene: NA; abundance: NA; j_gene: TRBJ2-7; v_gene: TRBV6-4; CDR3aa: CASSDPGPYTYEQYF; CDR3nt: TGTGCCAGCAGTGACCCCGGGCCTTATACCTACGAGCAGTACTTC